This T cell receptor (beta chain) was identified in a study of T cells in Graves' hyperthyroidism and ophthalmopathy. The investigators amplified TCR beta CDR3 regions from RNA transcripts. Using the HTBI primer set, a first-round RT-PCR was run on the TCR CDR3. TCRdb recomputed calls from the multiplex PCR reads with MiXCR, one row per CDR3 protein. This sample carries roughly 420,000 distinct CDR3 sequences, less than 20% of them seen once, and the ten largest clones take 13% to 15%. The germline V gene encodes CDR1 LGHNT and CDR2 FRNRAP. The CDR3 runs to 15 residues. The J segment lost 7 bases and the V segment lost 0 bases, leaving 7 bases of the junction unmatched.

The chain is built from TRBV12-5 and TRBJ2-3; 7 nucleotides match TRBD1. This TCR was sampled from a young woman with Graves' hyperthyroidism. Sequencing was performed on blood. The CDR3 DNA is TGTGCTAGTGGTTTGGTAGGGGACAGAATACATACGCAGTATTTT. Amino acids: CASGLVGDRIHTQYF.